Below, one T cell receptor beta chain is given with its context. The antigen is not known. The germline V gene has CDR1 SGHTS and CDR2 YDEGEE. The CDR3 contains 14 residues. The trim removed 4 bases at V and 2 bases at J, leaving 5 bases unmatched. The data belong to a study of ipilimumab plus nivolumab after autologous stem cell transplantation. Regarding the study as a whole: The authors say TCR, Treg and microbiome findings warrant further study.

Repertoires were generated with immunoSEQ multiplex PCR, while TCRdb's copy carries only in-frame clones and drops some. The table includes about 20,000 clones, around four fifths detected once. The receptor's source is a male donor with diffuse large B-cell lymphoma. The specimen comprised PBMCs, sampled in a trial of ipilimumab plus nivolumab as post-transplant consolidation. The rearrangement links TRBV5-8 to TRBJ2-7; TRBD1 aligns across 8 bases. The CDR3, as DNA: TGTGCCAGCAGCCCAGGACAGGGAGCCTACGAGCAGTACTTC. Protein product: CASSPGQGAYEQYF.